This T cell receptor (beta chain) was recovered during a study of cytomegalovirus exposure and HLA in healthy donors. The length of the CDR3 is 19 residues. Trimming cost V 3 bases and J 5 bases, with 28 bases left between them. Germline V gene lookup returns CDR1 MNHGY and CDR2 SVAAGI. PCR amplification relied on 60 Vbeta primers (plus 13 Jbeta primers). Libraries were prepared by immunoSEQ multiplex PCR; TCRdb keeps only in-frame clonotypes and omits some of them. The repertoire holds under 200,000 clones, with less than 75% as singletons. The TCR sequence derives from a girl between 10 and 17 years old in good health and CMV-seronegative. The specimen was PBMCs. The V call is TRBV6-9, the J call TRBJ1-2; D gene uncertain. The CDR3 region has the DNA TGTGCCAGCAGTTACAATTTAGACATGGTAATCATCAGCTGGTATGGCTACACCTTC. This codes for CASSYNLDMVIISWYGYTF.